One and the same sample provided the 21 T cell receptor beta chains below, sequenced in a study of cytomegalovirus exposure and HLA in healthy donors. TCRdb's table, derived via immunoSEQ multiplex PCR, lists solely in-frame clones and lacks some. The sample holds roughly 330,000 clones, 87% seen once. The sample taken for sequencing was PBMCs. The receptors were gathered from a woman in her 30s in good health and CMV-seropositive.

The chain has TRBV5-6 and TRBJ1-2; D is possibly TRBD1 (6 bases). The germline V gene has CDR1 SGHDT and CDR2 YYEEEE. CDR3 length: 15 residues. Trimming left V 0 bases short and J 4 bases short, with 13 bases between. The CDR3, as DNA: TGTGCCAGCAGCTTGGATGACGTCAGGGGCTATGGCTACACCTTC. Translating gives CASSLDDVRGYGYTF.

This rearrangement joins TRBV6-6 to TRBJ1-4; D remains unclear. Germline lookup yields CDR1 MNHNY and CDR2 SVGAGI (reference sequence). The V end was cut by 1 base, the J end by 5 bases, with 8 bases between. The CDR3 has 14 amino acids. This chain's CDR3 is CASSYLAENEKLFF. The CDR3 DNA reads as TGTGCCAGCAGTTACTTGGCAGAGAATGAAAAACTGTTTTTT.

The chain has TRBV5-6 and TRBJ1-2; weak D call: TRBD1 (5 bases). Per germline, CDR1 SGHDT and CDR2 YYEEEE. The CDR3 has 15 amino acids. Trimming removed 2 bases from V and 2 bases from J, with 13 bases in between. CDR3 in amino acids: CASSFIRDQNYGYTF. CDR3 sequence (DNA): TGTGCCAGCAGCTTTATCAGGGATCAAAACTATGGCTACACCTTC.

This clone was detected once. The chain recombines TRBV10-3 with TRBJ2-4, with 9 bases identical to TRBD1. J lost 6 bases, V lost 4 bases, and 4 bases had no gene match. The germline V gene has CDR1 ENHRY and CDR2 SYGVKD. The CDR3 spans 14 residues. This CDR3 reads CAISAPGQGNIQYF. The CDR3 coding sequence is TGTGCCATCAGTGCACCGGGACAGGGAAACATTCAGTACTTC.

The rearrangement joins TRBV4-1 to TRBJ2-7, with a tentative D call TRBD2 (5 bases). Germline CDR1 and CDR2: MGHRA and YSYEKL. The CDR3 spans 17 residues. V gave up 1 base and J gave up 0 bases, with 16 bases separating them. The CDR3 DNA follows: TGCGCCAGCAGCCAAGTCATTGGAGGACGGAGCTCCTACGAGCAGTACTTC. This encodes CASSQVIGGRSSYEQYF.

J is TRBJ2-5 and V is TRBV14; perhaps TRBD1 as D (6 bases). This CDR3 has 13 residues. Trimming shortened V by 4 bases and J by 8 bases, and 14 bases separated the two germline ends. The germline V gene encodes CDR1 SGHDN and CDR2 FVKESK. Here the CDR3 reads CASSPQHGGTQYF. The DNA of the CDR3 is TGTGCCAGCAGCCCACAACATGGGGGCACCCAGTACTTC. Drawing the rest from reference TRBV14 and TRBJ2-5, the complete variable domain is EAGVTQFPSHSVIEKGQTVTLRCDPISGHDNLYWYRRVMGKEIKFLLHFVKESKQDESGMPNNRFLAERTGGTYSTLKVQPAELEDSGVYFCASSPQHGGTQYFGPGTRLLVL.

The gene calls are TRBV19 and TRBJ2-2; D uncertain. CDR1 is LNHDA, CDR2 SQIVND, per germline (reference sequence). V lost 2 bases and J lost 13, with 11 bases in between. CDR3 length: 12 residues. The CDR3 nucleotides are TGTGCCAGTAGTATAACCGGTACGGGGCTGTTTTTT. Translating gives CASSITGTGLFF.

CDR3 residues: CASSEGTGRANEQFF. The DNA of the CDR3 is TGTGCCAGCAGCGAGGGGACAGGGAGGGCAAATGAGCAGTTCTTC. V gene TRBV11-3 combines with J gene TRBJ2-1, with 9 positions matching TRBD1. This CDR3 is 15 amino acids long. CDR1 is SGHNT, CDR2 YENEEA, per germline. The V and J ends lost 5 bases and 7 bases, in that order; junction bases with no gene match: 9.

This clone was observed a single time. The rearrangement joins TRBV9 to TRBJ1-2, with TRBD1 identical over 10 bases. With 0 bases clipped from V and 0 bases from J, the junction kept 2 bases outside the gene matches. The CDR3 length is 16 residues. Germline CDR1 and CDR2: SGDLS and YYNGEE. CDR3 sequence reads: CASSVGGTGANYGYTF. The CDR3 DNA reads as TGTGCCAGCAGCGTAGGGGGGACAGGGGCTAACTATGGCTACACCTTC.

This chain joins TRBV29-1 and TRBJ2-1; 14 nucleotides match TRBD2. The V gene's germline CDR1 is SQVTM and CDR2 ANQGSEA. This CDR3 has 14 amino acids. The V and J ends lost 7 bases and 8 bases, in that order; junction bases with no gene match: 7. The DNA for the CDR3 is TGCAGCGGAAAGGGACTAGCGGGAGTCGATGAGCAGTTCTTC. Translating it yields CSGKGLAGVDEQFF.

The chain employs TRBV27 and TRBJ2-1; D call uncertain. CDR3 length: 15 residues. The germline V gene encodes CDR1 MNHEY and CDR2 SMNVEV (reference sequence). V was pared by 7 bases and J by 0 bases, with 13 bases between. The CDR3 protein is CASTQGPSSYNEQFF. The CDR3 bases are TGTGCCAGCACCCAAGGGCCGAGCTCCTACAATGAGCAGTTCTTC.

V and J are TRBV29-1 and TRBJ2-3; 7 bases map to TRBD1. This CDR3 contains 14 residues. Germline V gives CDR1 SQVTM, CDR2 ANQGSEA. The J segment lost 0 bases and the V segment lost 6 bases, leaving 6 bases of the junction unmatched. The CDR3 nucleotides are TGCAGCGTCGACAGACAGGGCAGCACAGATACGCAGTATTTT. Protein sequence: CSVDRQGSTDTQYF.

The CDR3 nucleotides read TGTGCCAGCAGCGTACGAACCTACAATGAGCAGTTCTTC. Residues: CASSVRTYNEQFF. The chain is built from TRBV9 and TRBJ2-1; no reliable D call. CDR3 length: 13 residues. The germline V and J ends were trimmed by 1 base and 2 bases, with 4 bases remaining between them. Germline values: CDR1 SGDLS, CDR2 YYNGEE.

The chain has TRBV19 and TRBJ2-7, with 11 bases that match TRBD2. Germline V gene lookup returns CDR1 LNHDA and CDR2 SQIVND (reference sequence). This CDR3 comprises 13 residues. The CDR3 sequence: CATSGSPSYEQYF. Written as DNA, the CDR3 is TGTGCTACTAGCGGGAGCCCCTCCTACGAGCAGTACTTC. The full variable domain, completed using reference TRBV19 and TRBJ2-7, is DGGITQSPKYLFRKEGQNVTLSCEQNLNHDAMYWYRQDPGQGLRLIYYSQIVNDFQKGDIAEGYSVSREKKESFPLTVTSAQKNPTAFYLCATSGSPSYEQYFGPGTRLTVT.

This chain connects TRBV5-6 to TRBJ1-2; TRBD1 might be the D (5 bases). Germline V CDR1 and CDR2: SGHDT, YYEEEE. The V gene lost 0 bases and the J gene lost 5 bases, with 14 bases spanning the gap. The CDR3 consists of 15 residues. The CDR3 nucleotides are TGTGCCAGCAGCTTGGAAAGGGTCGGGGGGTATGGCTACACCTTC. Encoded protein: CASSLERVGGYGYTF.

The CDR3 sequence: CASSRGDRANTGELFF. In nucleotides, the CDR3 is TGCGCCAGCAGCAGAGGGGACAGGGCGAACACCGGGGAGCTGTTTTTT. The J gene is TRBJ2-2, the V gene TRBV4-3, with 9 bases that match TRBD1. The germline V gene encodes CDR1 LGHNA and CDR2 YSLEER. The CDR3 length is 16 residues. J gave up 0 bases and V 5 bases, and 4 bases lay outside the gene matches.

The gene calls are TRBV2 and TRBJ1-1, with 8 bases lining up with TRBD1. The CDR3 length is 15 residues. Germline V gene lookup returns CDR1 SNHLY and CDR2 FYNNEI. The junction had 4 bases not matched to a gene; V was cut back by 2 bases and J by 2 bases. CDR3: CASSEFTGGNTEAFF. In DNA, the CDR3 is TGTGCCAGCAGTGAATTTACAGGGGGTAACACTGAAGCTTTCTTT.

This chain connects TRBV10-3 to TRBJ1-3; D ambiguous. The CDR3 runs to 16 residues. Trimming pared 3 bases from V and 2 bases from J, leaving 14 bases between. Germline CDR1 and CDR2: ENHRY and SYGVKD. CDR3 nucleotides: TGTGCCATCAGTGACCCGAGGTTGGGTCCTGGAAACACCATATATTTT. It is translated as CAISDPRLGPGNTIYF.

The chain is built from TRBV28 and TRBJ1-5; 7 bases agree with TRBD1. The CDR3 extends over 17 amino acids. V lost 3 bases, J lost 4 bases, and 12 bases stayed unmatched. Germline V gives CDR1 MDHEN, CDR2 SYDVKM. CDR3 sequence: CASSFHTTGEGNQPQHF. The CDR3 nucleotides are TGTGCCAGCAGTTTTCATACTACAGGGGAAGGTAATCAGCCCCAGCATTTT.

The V and J genes are TRBV5-4 and TRBJ1-2; no clear D gene. The germline V gene has CDR1 SGHNT and CDR2 YYREEE (reference sequence). The CDR3 contains 14 residues. Trimming stripped 0 bases from V and 4 bases from J, with 10 bases between. CDR3 DNA: TGTGCCAGCAGCTTGGCCGCGGATCCCTATGGCTACACCTTC. The encoded protein is CASSLAADPYGYTF.

This chain connects TRBV7-2 to TRBJ1-2; D possibly corresponds to TRBD1 (5 bases). The V end lost 3 bases, the J end lost 2 bases, and 7 bases lay between the germline ends. CDR3 length: 13 residues. Germline V CDR1 and CDR2: SGHTA, FQGNSA. As DNA, the CDR3 is TGTGCCAGCAGCTTGGGGGTCAACTATGGCTACACCTTC. Translating gives CASSLGVNYGYTF.